This T cell receptor beta chain was captured by sequencing in a study of blood T cell repertoires in COVID-19. At the level of the study: The United States, Italy and Spain supplied acute and convalescent COVID-19 samples. T cells, B-cell-depleted T cells, or PBMCs provided the cDNA or gDNA that served as material.

Seattle participants joined during active infection and were tracked over time. Only a few counts were recorded for this clone. The V and J ends lost 5 bases and 2 bases respectively, with 13 bases between them. The CDR3 runs to 14 residues. From germline, CDR1 is SGHTA and CDR2 FQGNSA. Original processing notes: Amplification of reference gene primers was used by the study to estimate nucleated cell counts. Profiling relied on immunoSEQ multiplex PCR, and the TCRdb table lists in-frame clones only, not all of them. Clone size and V and J calls were adopted from that table, with D and trimming inferred from the DNA. The sample holds tens of thousands of clones; approximately 74% are singletons and the top ten take 3% to 4.5%.

This TCR was recovered from a man in his 70s with COVID-19, enrolled during active disease. This sequence joins TRBV7-2 and TRBJ2-7, with D possibly being TRBD1 (6 bases). Sequences were obtained from peripheral blood. This CDR3 reads CASSPGQGPYEQYF. The DNA for the CDR3 is TGTGCCAGCAGCCCCGGGCAGGGGCCCTACGAGCAGTACTTC.